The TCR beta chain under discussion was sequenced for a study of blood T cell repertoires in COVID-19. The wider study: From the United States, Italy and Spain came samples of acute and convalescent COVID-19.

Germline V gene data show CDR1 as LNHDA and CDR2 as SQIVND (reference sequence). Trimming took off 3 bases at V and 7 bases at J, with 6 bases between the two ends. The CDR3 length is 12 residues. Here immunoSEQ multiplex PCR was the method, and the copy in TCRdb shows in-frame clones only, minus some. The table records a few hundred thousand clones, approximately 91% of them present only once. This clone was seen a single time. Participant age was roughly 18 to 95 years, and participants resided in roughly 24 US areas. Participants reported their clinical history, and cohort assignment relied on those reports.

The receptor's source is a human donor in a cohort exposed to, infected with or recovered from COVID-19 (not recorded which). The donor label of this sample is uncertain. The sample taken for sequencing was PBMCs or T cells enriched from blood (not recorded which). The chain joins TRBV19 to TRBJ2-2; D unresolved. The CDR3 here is CASSIRVGELFF. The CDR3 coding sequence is TGTGCCAGTAGTATTCGGGTCGGGGAGCTGTTTTTT. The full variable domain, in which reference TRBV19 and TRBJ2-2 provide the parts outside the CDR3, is DGGITQSPKYLFRKEGQNVTLSCEQNLNHDAMYWYRQDPGQGLRLIYYSQIVNDFQKGDIAEGYSVSREKKESFPLTVTSAQKNPTAFYLCASSIRVGELFFGEGSRLTVL.